The 24 T cell receptor beta chains in this list originate from one sample, sequenced in a study of regulatory T cells in long-lasting Graves disease. TCR beta libraries were built with iRepertoire HTBI primers and Arm-PCR of CDR3 regions. TCRdb independently ran MiXCR on the multiplex PCR reads; one entry per CDR3 protein. Among 300,000 to 400,000 distinct CDR3 sequences listed, about a sixth were seen once. Time point denoted: newly diagnosed GD, antithyroid drugs for less than 3 months. PBMCs were the source of the RNA used for TCR sequencing. The sequencing here drew on peripheral blood mononuclear cells (PBMCs), taken at new diagnosis, from a patient treated with antithyroid drugs. The source of these receptors is a female donor with Graves disease.

The V call is TRBV2, the J call TRBJ1-5, with TRBD1 identical over 8 bases. The CDR3 is 20 residues long. The germline gives CDR1 SNHLY, CDR2 FYNNEI. The V segment lost 2 bases and the J segment 0 bases; nucleotides outside the gene matches: 15. DNA for the CDR3: TGTGCCAGCAGTGAACCGACCCGGACAGGGCAATCATATAGCAATCAGCCCCAGCATTTT. Protein product: CASSEPTRTGQSYSNQPQHF.

This clonotype occurred many times. The chain employs TRBV7-9 and TRBJ2-1; 7 bases align to TRBD1. Per germline, CDR1 SEHNR and CDR2 FQNEAQ (reference sequence). The CDR3 extends over 16 amino acids. V lost 5 bases, J lost 7 bases, and 14 bases stayed unmatched. In DNA, the CDR3 is TGTGCCAGCAGCCTAGGGGAGACAGGGAGTAGAAATGAGCAGTTCTTC. Translated: CASSLGETGSRNEQFF.

This clonotype came up many times. The chain couples TRBV20-1 to TRBJ2-5, with a weak D call TRBD1 (6 bases). Germline assignment: CDR1 DFQATT and CDR2 SNEGSKA (reference sequence). The CDR3 totals 19 residues. Trimming removed 2 bases from V and 4 bases from J, with 29 bases in between. The CDR3 reads CSARLPVRIHGQSGETQYF. The CDR3 DNA is TGCAGTGCTAGACTTCCCGTTCGAATACATGGACAGTCGGGAGAGACCCAGTACTTC.

This clonotype was seen ten or more times. The chain uses TRBV9 and TRBJ2-2, with 9 bases that match TRBD1. The CDR3 covers 17 residues. V trimming: 2 bases; J trimming: 3 bases; junction bases outside the gene matches: 8. Germline V gene lookup returns CDR1 SGDLS and CDR2 YYNGEE. Here the CDR3 reads CASSVPGTGFDTGELFF. Written as DNA, the CDR3 is TGTGCCAGCAGCGTCCCCGGGACAGGGTTTGACACCGGGGAGCTGTTTTTT.

Ten or more counts support this clonotype. The J gene is TRBJ1-1, the V gene TRBV28; D gene unclear. The CDR3 is 13 amino acids. Trimming pared 8 bases from V and 3 bases from J, leaving 13 bases between. Germline V lookup: CDR1 MDHEN, CDR2 SYDVKM. CDR3 DNA: TGTGCCAGCGGGTCATCGGCCGACACTGAAGCTTTCTTT. This translates into CASGSSADTEAFF.

Comments on this clonotype: A much larger clone differs by one base, so this may be a read error. The chain is built from TRBV27 and TRBJ2-1; D not resolved. Germline V lookup: CDR1 MNHEY, CDR2 SMNVEV (reference sequence). The V and J ends lost 0 bases and 10 bases respectively, with 25 bases between them. This CDR3 comprises 18 residues. CDR3 bases: TGTGCCAGCAGTTTATCTCCCTGGCCGGCGCAGCTCTCCTACGAGCAGTTCTTC. Translating gives CASSLSPWPAQLSYEQFF.

This sequence joins TRBV19 and TRBJ2-7, with 9 bases lining up with TRBD1. V lost 1 base and J lost 2; bases outside the gene matches: 6. The CDR3 is 16 amino acids. The germline V gene encodes CDR1 LNHDA and CDR2 SQIVND (reference sequence). The CDR3 sequence: CASSIVMGTGTYEQYF. In DNA form, the CDR3 reads TGTGCCAGTAGTATAGTTATGGGGACAGGGACCTACGAGCAGTACTTC.

This clonotype was counted at least ten times. This chain links TRBV30 with TRBJ1-1; D is unclear. Germline V gene lookup returns CDR1 GTSNPN and CDR2 SVGIG (reference sequence). V was pared by 1 base and J by 3 bases, with 12 bases between. The CDR3 spans 14 residues. The CDR3 is CAWSARAGDTEAFF. DNA of the CDR3: TGTGCCTGGAGTGCACGGGCGGGAGACACTGAAGCTTTCTTT.

This clonotype was found many times. This chain joins TRBV2 and TRBJ1-1; D call uncertain. CDR1 is SNHLY, CDR2 FYNNEI, per germline. Trimming took off 4 bases at V and 1 base at J, with 7 bases between the two ends. The CDR3 contains 13 residues. This chain's CDR3 is CASSGAQNTEAFF. For the CDR3, the DNA is TGTGCCAGCAGTGGGGCGCAGAACACTGAAGCTTTCTTT.

This clonotype was seen many times. The rearrangement links TRBV6-1 to TRBJ2-7; either TRBD1 or TRBD2 may fit D (5 bases each). V was trimmed by 8 bases and J by 5 bases, leaving 19 bases between them. Germline loops: CDR1 MNHNS, CDR2 SASEGT. The length of the CDR3 is 14 residues. The CDR3 region has the DNA TGTGCCAGCCAAACCGGGACCAAAACTCACGAGCAGTACTTC. Protein product: CASQTGTKTHEQYF.

There are many counts of this clonotype. V is TRBV28 and J is TRBJ2-2, with D tentatively TRBD1 or TRBD2 (5 bases each). The CDR3 extends over 16 amino acids. Germline lookup yields CDR1 MDHEN and CDR2 SYDVKM. Between the trimmed V and J ends, which lost 7 bases and 2 bases, there was a span of 17 bases. This CDR3 reads CASTKGPKDNTGELFF. DNA of the CDR3: TGTGCCAGCACCAAGGGACCTAAGGACAACACCGGGGAGCTGTTTTTT. The entire variable domain, with the rest obtained from reference TRBV28 and TRBJ2-2, is as follows: DVKVTQSSRYLVKRTGEKVFLECVQDMDHENMFWYRQDPGLGLRLIYFSYDVKMKEKGDIPEGYSVSREKKERFSLILESASTNQTSMYLCASTKGPKDNTGELFFGEGSRLTVL.

The rearrangement uses TRBV11-3 and TRBJ2-1; perhaps TRBD1 as D (5 bases). V shed 6 bases and J shed 5 bases, with 17 bases lying between them. Germline loops: CDR1 SGHNT, CDR2 YENEEA. The CDR3 consists of 15 residues. Here the CDR3 reads CASSQGSSTDNEQFF. The CDR3 DNA follows: TGTGCCAGCAGTCAGGGTAGTTCCACCGACAATGAGCAGTTCTTC.

This clonotype has at least ten counts. V usage is TRBV10-1 and J usage is TRBJ2-1, with D hard to call. This CDR3 comprises 15 residues. V was clipped by 3 bases and J by 0 bases, with 9 bases between them. CDR1 is WNHNN, CDR2 SYGVQD, per germline (reference sequence). Here the CDR3 reads CASSDRLSSYNEQFF. As DNA, the CDR3 is TGCGCCAGCAGTGACAGGCTGAGCTCCTACAATGAGCAGTTCTTC.

Ten or more counts support this clonotype. The chain uses TRBV7-9 and TRBJ1-6, with no clear D. CDR1 SEHNR and CDR2 FQNEAQ come from the germline V gene (reference sequence). Trimming shortened V by 4 bases and J by 0 bases, and 7 bases separated the two germline ends. The CDR3 has 15 residues. The DNA of the CDR3 is TGTGCCAGCAGCTCCGCCAGCTCCTATAATTCACCCCTCCACTTT. Protein sequence: CASSSASSYNSPLHF.

In this sample, this clonotype turned up a few times. A single base is all that separates this from a far larger clone, so a read error is likely. The V call is TRBV2, the J call TRBJ2-7; D possibly corresponds to TRBD1 (6 bases). CDR3 length: 16 residues. Germline V CDR1 and CDR2: SNHLY, FYNNEI. Trimming removed 4 bases from V and 7 bases from J, with 23 bases in between. This CDR3 reads CASSAELGRGRNEQYF. For the CDR3, the DNA is TGTGCCAGCAGTGCTGAGCTGGGCAGGGGCCGTAATGAGCAGTACTTC.

In this sample, this clonotype turned up many times. The chain recombines TRBV27 with TRBJ2-1; 8 bases agree with TRBD1. The CDR3 totals 16 residues. Germline V CDR1 and CDR2: MNHEY, SMNVEV (reference sequence). V shed 3 bases, J shed 4 bases, and the junction held 8 bases outside the gene matches. The CDR3 region has the DNA TGTGCCAGCAGTTTGAATCTTGGACAGGGTTACAATGAGCAGTTCTTC. This sequence encodes CASSLNLGQGYNEQFF.

This clonotype was seen ten or more times. The V and J genes are TRBV28 and TRBJ2-7; TRBD1 is a possible D gene (5 bases). With 2 bases removed from V and 5 bases from J, the gap between germline ends came to 10 bases. The CDR3 covers 13 residues. CDR1 is MDHEN and CDR2 is SYDVKM in the germline V gene. This CDR3 is CASSLGAADEQYF. The CDR3 DNA is TGTGCCAGCAGTTTAGGGGCTGCCGACGAGCAGTACTTC.

This clonotype was observed many times. V usage is TRBV24-1 and J usage is TRBJ2-1, with 11 nucleotides matching TRBD1. The CDR3 is made up of 14 amino acids. With V trimmed by 4 bases and J by 16 bases, 11 bases remained unmatched. Germline lookup yields CDR1 KGHDR and CDR2 SFDVKD. Written as DNA, the CDR3 is TGTGCCACCAGTGAGGGCGGGACAGGGGGAAGGGAATTCTTC. Translated: CATSEGGTGGREFF.

This clonotype was counted at least ten times. The chain uses TRBV3-1 and TRBJ2-1, with 12 bases fitting TRBD1. Germline V gene sequence: CDR1 LGHDT, CDR2 YNNKEL (reference sequence). The CDR3 runs to 14 residues. V trimming: 4 bases; J trimming: 12 bases; junction bases outside the gene matches: 7. CDR3 in DNA: TGTGCCAGCAGCCCAGGGACAGGGGGCAGGCGGCAGTTCTTC. It codes for CASSPGTGGRRQFF.

V usage is TRBV19 and J usage is TRBJ1-1; D remains ambiguous. The CDR3 totals 13 residues. Deletions cut 7 bases from V and 4 bases from J, with 13 bases between. Germline V gene sequence: CDR1 LNHDA, CDR2 SQIVND (reference sequence). CDR3 loop: CASNGRRGTEAFF. CDR3 nucleotide sequence: TGTGCCAGTAATGGACGTAGAGGCACTGAAGCTTTCTTT.

This clonotype was seen ten or more times. The chain couples TRBV7-9 to TRBJ2-1, with D hard to call. CDR3 length equals 18 residues. Germline CDR1 SEHNR, CDR2 FQNEAQ (reference sequence). The germline V and J ends were trimmed by 4 bases and 4 bases, with 23 bases remaining between them. CDR3 bases: TGTGCCAGCAGCTCAAGACGGCCGTCTCGAGGTGCGTACAATGAGCAGTTCTTC. Protein: CASSSRRPSRGAYNEQFF.

This clonotype was picked up many times. The chain carries TRBV28 and TRBJ1-1; 9 positions agree with TRBD1. CDR1 is MDHEN and CDR2 is SYDVKM in the germline V gene. This CDR3 is built from 14 residues. Trimming at V came to 8 bases and at J to 2 bases, leaving 6 bases not matched to a gene. The CDR3 DNA sequence: TGTGCCAGCGTAAACAGGGGGCCAAACACTGAAGCTTTCTTT. Encoded protein: CASVNRGPNTEAFF.

This clonotype was counted at least ten times. The rearrangement links TRBV7-2 to TRBJ2-7, with 9 bases lining up with TRBD2. V shed 6 bases, J shed 2 bases, and the junction held 5 bases outside the gene matches. Germline CDR1 and CDR2: SGHTA and FQGNSA. The CDR3 is 14 residues long. CDR3 coding DNA: TGTGCCAGCAGTCGGACTAGCGCTGCCTACGAGCAGTACTTC. This sequence encodes CASSRTSAAYEQYF.

Of note for this clonotype: This may be a read error, as it is one base from a much larger clone. The chain employs TRBV6-2 or TRBV6-3 and TRBJ2-3; no firm D call. Germline CDR1 is MNHEY and CDR2 is SVGEGT. The CDR3 runs 16 residues. CDR3 amino acids: CAGSYRDGRSTDTQYF. Here the CDR3 DNA reads TGTGCCGGCAGTTACCGAGACGGCAGGTCCACAGATACGCAGTATTTT.